The 30 T cell receptor beta chains below all came from one sample that was sequenced in a study of shared T cell receptors in the human thymus. The repertoire was sequenced with immunoSEQ multiplex PCR; TCRdb's copy has only in-frame clones and lacks some. The sample comprises hundreds of thousands of clones, around 95% of which are singletons, and approximately 0.02% rests with the top ten. Sequenced: thymocytes. These receptors all come from a human donor.

This chain's CDR3 is CASSLPDIINEQFF. In DNA form, the CDR3 reads TGTGCCAGCAGCTTGCCTGACATAATCAATGAGCAGTTCTTC. The chain is built from TRBV5-6 and TRBJ2-1, with D unclear. Trimming left V 1 base short and J 6 bases short, with 11 bases between. Per germline, CDR1 SGHDT and CDR2 YYEEEE. The CDR3 is made up of 14 amino acids.

The V and J genes are TRBV6-1 and TRBJ2-1, with unresolved D. CDR1 and CDR2 from the germline V gene are MNHNS and SASEGT. V lost 4 bases and J lost 11, with 12 bases in between. The CDR3 spans 12 residues. CDR3 sequence reads: CASSVNLRKQFF. CDR3 coding DNA: TGTGCCAGCAGTGTGAATCTCCGAAAGCAGTTCTTC.

The genes are TRBV7-2 and TRBJ1-1, with TRBD1 matching over 8 bases. V shed 5 bases, J shed 5 bases, and the junction held 13 bases outside the gene matches. CDR1 SGHTA and CDR2 FQGNSA come from the germline V gene. The CDR3 contains 16 residues. The CDR3 nucleotides are TGTGCCAGCAGCCATCGGGTGGGACAGGTACAAACTGAAGCTTTCTTT. It is translated as CASSHRVGQVQTEAFF. Complete variable domain (other parts from reference TRBV7-2 and TRBJ1-1): GAGVSQSPSNKVTEKGKDVELRCDPISGHTALYWYRQSLGQGLEFLIYFQGNSAPDKSGLPSDRFSAERTGGSVSTLTIQRTQQEDSAVYLCASSHRVGQVQTEAFFGQGTRLTVV.

The J gene is TRBJ2-1, the V gene TRBV7-6; D possibly corresponds to TRBD2 (5 bases). V dropped 1 base and J dropped 1 base, with 14 bases sitting between them. In germline, CDR1 is SGHVS, CDR2 FNYEAQ. The CDR3 consists of 17 residues. CDR3 DNA: TGTGCCAGCAGCTTAGGGAGTCGGGGTAGATCCTACAATGAGCAGTTCTTC. Its protein product is CASSLGSRGRSYNEQFF.

The J gene is TRBJ2-7, the V gene TRBV19, with D possibly TRBD1 on 6 matching bases. The V and J ends lost 1 base and 2 bases respectively, with 15 bases between them. Germline V gene lookup returns CDR1 LNHDA and CDR2 SQIVND (reference sequence). This CDR3 is 16 amino acids long. The CDR3 region is CASSIGGRAPTYEQYF. In DNA form, the CDR3 reads TGTGCCAGTAGTATAGGGGGGCGAGCCCCGACCTACGAGCAGTACTTC.

A single count supports this clone. The rearrangement joins TRBV28 to TRBJ2-7; a possible D gene is TRBD1 (5 bases). CDR3 length: 16 amino acids. CDR1 and CDR2 (germline): MDHEN, SYDVKM. The ends were cut back, 3 bases at V and 9 bases at J, with 24 bases in the middle. CDR3 DNA sequence: TGTGCCAGCAGTTTCCATTGGTACAGGCTTTCCCCCGGGCAGTACTTC. Residues: CASSFHWYRLSPGQYF.

V and J are TRBV6-5 and TRBJ1-2, with D perhaps TRBD1 (5 bases). The CDR3 sequence is 16 residues long. Germline V gene sequence: CDR1 MNHEY, CDR2 SVGAGI. Deletions cut 4 bases from V and 2 bases from J, with 17 bases between. In nucleotides, the CDR3 is TGTGCCAGCAGTTTGGGACCGAGGACTTCAAACTATGGCTACACCTTC. This codes for CASSLGPRTSNYGYTF.

This clone was detected only once. CDR3 coding DNA: TGTGCCAGCACGAGCCGCGGAGGTAATTCACCCCTCCACTTT. It specifies CASTSRGGNSPLHF. The chain combines TRBV27 with TRBJ1-6; D not certain. V was shortened by 7 bases and J by 6 bases, with 13 bases between the two germline ends. Per the germline V gene, CDR1 is MNHEY and CDR2 is SMNVEV (reference sequence). The CDR3 sequence is 14 residues long.

The chain links TRBV23-1 to TRBJ2-7; 8 bases are shared with TRBD1. TRBV23-1 falls under the ORF class, with uncertain function. There are 17 residues in the CDR3. With V trimmed by 4 bases and J by 4 bases, 15 bases remained unmatched. DNA for the CDR3: TGCGCCAGCAGTCTCACTCCCAGGGGGCTGCTTTATTACGAGCAGTACTTC. Protein sequence: CASSLTPRGLLYYEQYF.

V is TRBV29-1 and J is TRBJ2-1; TRBD2 matches at 9 bases. J lost 5 bases, V lost 5 bases, and 13 bases had no gene match. The CDR3 is 16 residues long. Germline V gene lookup returns CDR1 SQVTM and CDR2 ANQGSEA. This CDR3 is CSVLTPGTSRHNEQFF. In DNA, the CDR3 is TGCAGCGTTCTGACCCCCGGGACTAGCCGACACAATGAGCAGTTCTTC.

This chain uses TRBV2 with TRBJ2-5; 8 bases align to TRBD1. The CDR3 covers 15 residues. Germline CDR1 and CDR2: SNHLY and FYNNEI. V was pared by 2 bases and J by 5 bases, with 7 bases of the junction left unmatched. Here the CDR3 DNA reads TGTGCCAGCAGTGAACCGGGCAGGGGGCATGAGACCCAGTACTTC. It is translated as CASSEPGRGHETQYF.

The rearrangement links TRBV27 to TRBJ2-7; 9 positions agree with TRBD1. The CDR3 runs to 15 residues. Germline CDR1 MNHEY, CDR2 SMNVEV (reference sequence). The V and J ends lost 6 bases and 3 bases, in that order; junction bases with no gene match: 9. The CDR3 spells CASRRTGGGFYEQYF. The CDR3 DNA follows: TGTGCCAGCAGGAGAACAGGGGGCGGCTTCTACGAGCAGTACTTC.

This clone was observed once. This chain connects TRBV9 to TRBJ2-5; D possibly corresponds to TRBD2 (6 bases). V lost 4 bases to trimming and J lost 2 bases, with 12 bases between them. Germline assignment: CDR1 SGDLS and CDR2 YYNGEE. This CDR3 is built from 14 residues. The CDR3 DNA sequence: TGTGCCAGCAGCCCAGTAGCGGCTCAAGAGACCCAGTACTTC. This encodes CASSPVAAQETQYF.

The V gene is TRBV12-2, the J gene TRBJ2-7; the D call of TRBD1 is as the table states it, not checked on the DNA. TRBV12-2 is assigned pseudogene status. The CDR3 extends over 13 amino acids. The CDR3 sequence is CASRLPHSYEQYF. CDR3 in DNA: TGTGCAAGTCGCTTACCCCACAGTTACGAGCAGTACTTC.

This chain connects TRBV9 to TRBJ2-7; maybe TRBD2 (6 bases). This CDR3 is built from 17 residues. The germline V gene encodes CDR1 SGDLS and CDR2 YYNGEE. V lost 0 bases and J 5 bases, leaving 21 bases between the germline ends. CDR3 in DNA: TGTGCCAGCAGCGTAGTAGGAGGGCTAGCGCAACAACACGAGCAGTACTTC. Its translation is CASSVVGGLAQQHEQYF.

The rearrangement joins TRBV5-5 to TRBJ1-1; D perhaps matches TRBD1 (6 bases). The length of the CDR3 is 15 residues. The V gene lost 1 base and the J gene lost 0 bases, with 10 bases spanning the gap. Per the germline V gene, CDR1 is SGHKS and CDR2 is YYEKEE (reference sequence). This CDR3 reads CASSLWTVLNTEAFF. DNA for the CDR3: TGTGCCAGCAGCTTGTGGACAGTTTTGAACACTGAAGCTTTCTTT. The full variable domain, rest sourced from reference TRBV5-5 and TRBJ1-1, is DAGVTQSPTHLIKTRGQQVTLRCSPISGHKSVSWYQQVLGQGPQFIFQYYEKEERGRGNFPDRFSARQFPNYSSELNVNALLLGDSALYLCASSLWTVLNTEAFFGQGTRLTVV.

A word on this clone: Other DNA sequences within the sample encode an identical CDR3. V usage is TRBV5-1 and J usage is TRBJ2-5, with no clear D. Trimming shortened V by 4 bases and J by 0 bases, and 4 bases separated the two germline ends. In germline, CDR1 is SGHRS, CDR2 YFSETQ. This CDR3 comprises 12 residues. The CDR3 here is CASSLYQETQYF. For the CDR3, the DNA is TGCGCCAGCAGCCTCTACCAAGAGACCCAGTACTTC.

The chain joins TRBV28 to TRBJ2-7; the match to TRBD1 covers 8 bases. After removal of 6 bases from V and 7 bases from J, the junction contained 14 bases not matched to a gene. The CDR3 totals 15 residues. Germline assignment: CDR1 MDHEN and CDR2 SYDVKM. For the CDR3, the DNA is TGTGCCAGCAGCCTCCCGGCAGGGGGCGCGGGTGAGCAGTACTTC. The encoded protein is CASSLPAGGAGEQYF.

The chain links TRBV10-3 to TRBJ2-7; a weak D match, TRBD1 (8 bases). Trimming left V 6 bases short and J 6 bases short, with 21 bases between. From germline, CDR1 is ENHRY and CDR2 SYGVKD. CDR3 length equals 15 residues. The CDR3 region is CAIRLRRGRGTEQYF. CDR3 DNA sequence: TGTGCCATCAGACTACGCAGGGGGCGGGGGACCGAGCAGTACTTC.

The genes are TRBV14 and TRBJ1-1; D might be TRBD1 (5 bases). V lost 4 bases and J lost 5, with 23 bases in between. The germline gives CDR1 SGHDN, CDR2 FVKESK. This CDR3 contains 17 residues. The CDR3 region is CASSLSGRAGPGTEAFF. For the CDR3, the DNA is TGTGCCAGCAGCCTCTCGGGAAGGGCGGGGCCGGGTACTGAAGCTTTCTTT.

The gene calls are TRBV6-5 and TRBJ1-1; D is uncertain. The germline CDR1 and CDR2 sequences are MNHEY and SVGAGI. V shed 2 bases and J shed 1 base, with 11 bases lying between them. CDR3 length: 15 amino acids. CDR3 in DNA: TGTGCCAGCAGTTACACCTCTAGCGGGAACACTGAAGCTTTCTTT. This codes for CASSYTSSGNTEAFF.

The chain joins TRBV9 to TRBJ2-7; 7 positions match TRBD1. Per germline, CDR1 SGDLS and CDR2 YYNGEE. V shed 2 bases, J shed 2 bases, and the junction held 4 bases outside the gene matches. CDR3 length equals 14 residues. CDR3 DNA: TGTGCCAGCAGCGTGGCAGGGGGTACCTACGAGCAGTACTTC. Translation gives CASSVAGGTYEQYF.

This clone is a singleton in its sample. The J gene is TRBJ2-3, the V gene TRBV14; D is undetermined. This CDR3 has 15 amino acids. Germline CDR1 reads SGHDN; CDR2 reads FVKESK. Trimming cost V 0 bases and J 2 bases, with 9 bases left between them. In nucleotides, the CDR3 is TGTGCCAGCAGCCAAGATATCCCGTACACAGATACGCAGTATTTT. Amino acids: CASSQDIPYTDTQYF.

The rearrangement joins TRBV18 to TRBJ1-2; D not resolved. The germline CDR1 and CDR2 sequences are KGHSH and LQKENI. This CDR3 has 17 amino acids. V was trimmed by 0 bases and J by 0 bases, leaving 14 bases between them. CDR3: CASSPPRLESTNYGYTF. The CDR3 DNA follows: TGTGCCAGCTCACCACCGCGTTTGGAATCAACTAACTATGGCTACACCTTC.

The J gene is TRBJ2-2, the V gene TRBV6-1, with a possible D match to TRBD1 (6 bases). Per the germline V gene, CDR1 is MNHNS and CDR2 is SASEGT. The CDR3 covers 12 residues. V lost 8 bases and J lost 7, with 11 bases in between. The CDR3: CASFQGHGELFF. CDR3 DNA sequence: TGTGCCAGCTTTCAGGGGCACGGGGAGCTGTTTTTT.

The rearrangement joins TRBV5-1 to TRBJ2-2; 12 positions match TRBD2. This CDR3 region has 16 residues. Germline CDR1 SGHRS, CDR2 YFSETQ. Unmatched junction bases numbered 7, after V lost 5 bases and J lost 5 bases. The CDR3 sequence is CASSHTSGRITGELFF. CDR3 nucleotide sequence: TGCGCCAGCAGTCATACTAGCGGGAGGATTACCGGGGAGCTGTTTTTT.

The rearrangement uses TRBV29-1 and TRBJ1-2; TRBD1 might be the D (5 bases). This CDR3 is 13 amino acids long. The V end lost 6 bases, the J end lost 1 base, and 12 bases lay between the germline ends. CDR1 and CDR2 from the germline V gene are SQVTM and ANQGSEA. This CDR3 is CSVSTDHNYGYTF. The CDR3 nucleotides read TGCAGCGTCTCGACAGACCATAACTATGGCTACACCTTC. Full variable domain (remainder filled in from reference TRBV29-1 and TRBJ1-2): SAVISQKPSRDICQRGTSLTIQCQVDSQVTMMFWYRQQPGQSLTLIATANQGSEATYESGFVIDKFPISRPNLTFSTLTVSNMSPEDSSIYLCSVSTDHNYGYTFGSGTRLTVV.

The chain employs TRBV9 and TRBJ2-2, with D perhaps matching TRBD1 (5 bases). V lost 0 bases to trimming and J lost 6 bases, with 12 bases between them. The germline gives CDR1 SGDLS, CDR2 YYNGEE. This CDR3 region has 15 residues. The CDR3 nucleotides are TGTGCCAGCAGCGTAGTCCCCAGGGTGGCCGGGGAGCTGTTTTTT. Its translation: CASSVVPRVAGELFF.

The V gene is TRBV5-4, the J gene TRBJ2-3; TRBD2 aligns across 12 bases. The CDR3 is 15 residues long. The ends lost 4 bases at V and 3 bases at J; junction bases unmatched: 3. Germline V gene lookup returns CDR1 SGHNT and CDR2 YYREEE (reference sequence). The DNA of the CDR3 is TGTGCCAGCAGCACCGGACTAGCGGGAACAGATACGCAGTATTTT. This sequence encodes CASSTGLAGTDTQYF.

This clone was counted a single time. The CDR3 spells CASSLGGEKETQYF. The CDR3 DNA reads TGTGCCAGCAGCTTAGGGGGGGAGAAAGAGACCCAGTACTTC. V is TRBV7-3 and J is TRBJ2-5; 7 nucleotides match TRBD2. CDR1 is SGHTA and CDR2 is FQGTGA in the germline V gene. This CDR3 region has 14 residues. Trimming at V came to 2 bases and at J to 3 bases, leaving 3 bases not matched to a gene.